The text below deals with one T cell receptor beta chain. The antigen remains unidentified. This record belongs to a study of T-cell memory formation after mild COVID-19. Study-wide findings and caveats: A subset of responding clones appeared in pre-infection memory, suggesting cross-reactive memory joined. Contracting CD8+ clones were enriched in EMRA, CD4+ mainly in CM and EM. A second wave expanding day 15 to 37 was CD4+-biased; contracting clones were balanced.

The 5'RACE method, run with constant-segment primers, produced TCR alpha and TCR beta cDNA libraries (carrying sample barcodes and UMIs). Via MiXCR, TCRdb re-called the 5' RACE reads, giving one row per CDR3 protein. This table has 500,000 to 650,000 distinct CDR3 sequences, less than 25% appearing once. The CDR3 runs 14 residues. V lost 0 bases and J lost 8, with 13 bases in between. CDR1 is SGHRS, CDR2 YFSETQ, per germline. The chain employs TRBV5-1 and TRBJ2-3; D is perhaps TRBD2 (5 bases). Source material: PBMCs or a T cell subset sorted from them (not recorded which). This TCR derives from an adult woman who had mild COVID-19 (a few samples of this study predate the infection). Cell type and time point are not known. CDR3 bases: TGCGCCAGCAGCTTGGCCCCCGGGGATGGTACGCAGTATTTT. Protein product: CASSLAPGDGTQYF.